The rows below give T cell receptor beta chains drawn from one sample of a study of blood T cells in healthy people across ages. Each CDR3 protein gets one entry after TCRdb re-called the 5' RACE reads with MiXCR. The sample contains fewer than 950,000 distinct CDR3 sequences, around 36% of which appear only once. The sample taken for sequencing was blood. The receptors derive from a man between 18 and 29 years old in good health. Both conserved end residues are part of each CDR3. The order of the fields is V gene, D gene, clone size, J gene, CDR3 protein, CDR3 DNA. A D gene is named only where the DNA matches it firmly. Size tells how often a clone was seen (once, few, many) or the class of an expanded clone, and some rows leave it out.

V: TRBV20-1
D: NA
size: many
J: TRBJ1-2
CDR3: CSATGHPTQGSGYTF
DNA: TGCAGTGCTACGGGACACCCCACTCAGGGGTCTGGCTACACCTTC

V: TRBV7-2
D: NA
size: many
J: TRBJ2-1
CDR3: CASSLARDRQFF
DNA: TGTGCCAGCAGCTTAGCCAGGGATAGGCAGTTCTTC

V: TRBV18
D: NA
size: NA
J: TRBJ2-1
CDR3: CASSQGLDSYNEQFF
DNA: TGTGCCAGCTCTCAAGGACTCGACTCCTACAATGAGCAGTTCTTC

V: TRBV4-2
D: NA
size: many
J: TRBJ2-6
CDR3: CASSQDFLGGSGANVLTF
DNA: TGTGCCAGCAGCCAAGATTTCCTAGGGGGATCTGGGGCCAACGTCCTGACTTTC

V: TRBV7-2
D: NA
size: many
J: TRBJ2-1
CDR3: CASSLGVVGNEQFF
DNA: TGTGCCAGCAGCTTAGGGGTGGTTGGGAATGAGCAGTTCTTC

V: TRBV19
D: NA
size: few
J: TRBJ2-1
CDR3: CASSIVQGPYNEQFF
DNA: TGTGCCAGTAGTATTGTTCAGGGTCCCTACAATGAGCAGTTCTTC

V: TRBV6-1
D: NA
size: few
J: TRBJ2-1
CDR3: CASSDRLDNEQFF
DNA: TGTGCCAGCAGTGATCGACTTGACAATGAGCAGTTCTTC

V: TRBV20-1
D: NA
size: once
J: TRBJ1-3
CDR3: CSASNYGNLGNTIYF
DNA: TGCAGTGCTAGTAATTACGGGAACCTGGGAAACACCATATATTTT

V: TRBV20-1
D: NA
size: NA
J: TRBJ1-2
CDR3: CSALRQPYGYTF
DNA: TGCAGTGCCCTGCGACAGCCTTATGGCTACACCTTC

V: TRBV20-1
D: TRBD1
size: NA
J: TRBJ1-5
CDR3: CSATGDRGQPQHF
DNA: TGCAGTGCCACAGGGGACCGGGGGCAGCCCCAGCATTTT

V: TRBV12-3/TRBV12-4
D: NA
size: NA
J: TRBJ2-3
CDR3: CASSLNDGRRTDTQYF
DNA: TGTGCCAGCAGTTTAAACGATGGGCGACGCACAGATACGCAGTATTTT

V: TRBV6-5
D: NA
size: NA
J: TRBJ2-7
CDR3: CASSDRPESYEQYF
DNA: TGTGCCAGCAGTGACCGGCCAGAGTCCTACGAGCAGTACTTC

V: TRBV6-2/TRBV6-3
D: NA
size: NA
J: TRBJ2-1
CDR3: CASSLGSARLTYNEQFF
DNA: TGTGCCAGCAGCTTGGGGTCGGCTCGCCTCACCTACAATGAGCAGTTCTTC

V: TRBV14
D: TRBD2
size: NA
J: TRBJ2-7
CDR3: CASSQEVAGSSYEQYF
DNA: TGTGCCAGCAGCCAAGAGGTAGCGGGGAGCTCCTACGAGCAGTACTTC

V: TRBV13
D: NA
size: NA
J: TRBJ2-1
CDR3: CASSIKRRIREQFF
DNA: TGTGCCAGCAGCATTAAACGCAGGATAAGGGAGCAGTTCTTC

V: TRBV27
D: TRBD1
size: NA
J: TRBJ2-1
CDR3: CASSTPPRDRINEQFF
DNA: TGTGCCAGCAGTACCCCACCACGGGACAGGATCAATGAGCAGTTCTTC

V: TRBV20-1
D: NA
size: once
J: TRBJ2-1
CDR3: CSARNNEQFF
DNA: TGCAGTGCTCGAAACAATGAGCAGTTCTTC

V: TRBV6-5
D: TRBD2
size: NA
J: TRBJ2-1
CDR3: CASSQTSGSSYNEQFF
DNA: TGTGCCAGCAGTCAAACTAGCGGTAGCTCCTACAATGAGCAGTTCTTC

V: TRBV3-1
D: TRBD1
size: NA
J: TRBJ1-6
CDR3: CASSQDPRDRVKSPLHF
DNA: TGTGCCAGCAGCCAAGATCCAAGAGACAGGGTGAAGTCACCCCTCCACTTT

V: TRBV9
D: TRBD2
size: NA
J: TRBJ2-1
CDR3: CASSAFPSTSNDREQFF
DNA: TGTGCCAGCAGCGCCTTCCCCTCGACTAGCAATGATCGCGAGCAGTTCTTC

V: TRBV4-3
D: TRBD2
size: NA
J: TRBJ2-1
CDR3: CASSQELSGSYYEQFF
DNA: TGCGCCAGCAGCCAAGAACTTAGCGGGAGCTACTATGAGCAGTTCTTC

V: TRBV29-1
D: NA
size: NA
J: TRBJ2-3
CDR3: CSVGVEGTGADTQYF
DNA: TGCAGCGTCGGGGTGGAAGGGACTGGCGCAGATACGCAGTATTTT

V: TRBV14
D: TRBD2
size: NA
J: TRBJ2-1
CDR3: CASSQGAGETQFF
DNA: TGTGCCAGCAGCCAAGGTGCGGGAGAGACCCAGTTCTTC

V: TRBV25-1
D: NA
size: many
J: TRBJ1-2
CDR3: CASTGSNYGYTF
DNA: TGTGCCAGCACTGGGTCTAACTATGGCTACACCTTC

V: TRBV4-3
D: TRBD1
size: NA
J: TRBJ2-2
CDR3: CASSQVDRDTGELFF
DNA: TGCGCCAGCAGCCAGGTGGACAGGGACACCGGGGAGCTGTTTTTT

V: TRBV27
D: NA
size: NA
J: TRBJ1-5
CDR3: CASRPPGQPQHF
DNA: TGTGCCAGCAGGCCTCCGGGTCAGCCCCAGCATTTT

V: TRBV5-4
D: NA
size: NA
J: TRBJ1-2
CDR3: CASSWVGERGYTF
DNA: TGTGCCAGCAGCTGGGTCGGTGAAAGGGGCTACACCTTC

V: TRBV7-6
D: TRBD1
size: NA
J: TRBJ2-1
CDR3: CASSSSGTGAYNEQFF
DNA: TGTGCCAGCAGCTCTTCCGGGACAGGGGCCTACAATGAGCAGTTCTTC

V: TRBV5-1
D: TRBD1
size: many
J: TRBJ2-5
CDR3: CASRGDRVETQYF
DNA: TGCGCCAGCAGAGGGGACAGGGTAGAGACCCAGTACTTC

V: TRBV29-1
D: TRBD1
size: few
J: TRBJ1-1
CDR3: CSERTGALAFF
DNA: TGCAGCGAGCGGACAGGGGCGCTGGCTTTCTTT

V: TRBV5-6
D: TRBD2
size: many
J: TRBJ2-1
CDR3: CASSVRLAGIYNEQFF
DNA: TGTGCCAGCAGCGTCCGACTAGCGGGGATATACAATGAGCAGTTCTTC

V: TRBV9
D: NA
size: once
J: TRBJ2-3
CDR3: CASSGSGRDTQYF
DNA: TGTGCCAGCAGCGGGTCGGGGCGCGATACGCAGTATTTT

V: TRBV20-1
D: TRBD2
size: many
J: TRBJ2-1
CDR3: CSASVPAGETNEQFF
DNA: TGCAGTGCTAGTGTACCAGCGGGGGAAACGAATGAGCAGTTCTTC

V: TRBV20-1
D: NA
size: few
J: TRBJ2-1
CDR3: CSARGRWGKNNEQFF
DNA: TGCAGTGCTAGAGGTAGATGGGGGAAAAACAATGAGCAGTTCTTC

V: TRBV21-1
D: NA
size: few
J: TRBJ2-1
CDR3: CARMEGILHEQFF
DNA: TGTGCCAGAATGGAGGGGATTCTTCATGAGCAGTTCTTC

V: TRBV5-1
D: NA
size: few
J: TRBJ1-1
CDR3: CASRNQGGAWNTEAFF
DNA: TGCGCCAGCAGGAACCAGGGTGGGGCATGGAACACTGAAGCTTTCTTT

V: TRBV2
D: TRBD2
size: NA
J: TRBJ2-7
CDR3: CASSQRERHQEQYF
DNA: TGTGCCAGCTCCCAGCGGGAACGGCATCAGGAGCAGTACTTC

V: TRBV7-2
D: NA
size: NA
J: TRBJ1-1
CDR3: CASSLGYNTEAFF
DNA: TGTGCCAGCAGCTTAGGTTATAACACTGAAGCTTTCTTT

V: TRBV2
D: NA
size: once
J: TRBJ1-2
CDR3: CASSLQRAKYGYTF
DNA: TGTGCCAGCAGTTTACAGAGGGCGAAGTATGGCTACACCTTC

V: TRBV27
D: NA
size: NA
J: TRBJ2-7
CDR3: CASSVFRGPYEQYF
DNA: TGTGCCAGCAGTGTATTCAGGGGCCCCTACGAGCAGTACTTC

V: TRBV4-3
D: TRBD2
size: many
J: TRBJ2-1
CDR3: CASSQDLGSGGYNEQFF
DNA: TGCGCCAGCAGCCAAGACCTTGGGAGCGGGGGCTACAATGAGCAGTTCTTC

V: TRBV11-1
D: NA
size: NA
J: TRBJ1-1
CDR3: CASLVRVGTEAFF
DNA: TGTGCCAGCCTGGTCAGGGTTGGGACTGAAGCTTTCTTT

V: TRBV12-3/TRBV12-4
D: TRBD2
size: once
J: TRBJ2-1
CDR3: CASSKAGGNNEQFF
DNA: TGTGCCAGCAGCAAAGCGGGGGGGAACAATGAGCAGTTCTTC

V: TRBV4-1
D: NA
size: NA
J: TRBJ2-1
CDR3: CASSPYPQGGEQFF
DNA: TGCGCCAGCAGCCCCTATCCTCAGGGAGGTGAGCAGTTCTTC

V: TRBV20-1
D: TRBD2
size: many
J: TRBJ2-5
CDR3: CSARDLPSGQETQYF
DNA: TGCAGTGCTAGAGATCTTCCTAGCGGCCAAGAGACCCAGTACTTC

V: TRBV30
D: TRBD2
size: NA
J: TRBJ2-7
CDR3: CAWSLLAGSYEQYF
DNA: TGTGCCTGGAGTCTACTAGCGGGGAGCTACGAGCAGTACTTC

V: TRBV6-5
D: NA
size: NA
J: TRBJ1-1
CDR3: CASSYFRSGGAFF
DNA: TGTGCCAGCAGTTACTTCCGCTCTGGCGGAGCTTTCTTT

V: TRBV7-9
D: NA
size: few
J: TRBJ2-7
CDR3: CASSLPRGSAAYEQYF
DNA: TGTGCCAGCAGCTTACCCCGAGGGAGTGCCGCCTACGAGCAGTACTTC

V: TRBV6-2/TRBV6-3
D: TRBD1
size: NA
J: TRBJ2-7
CDR3: CASSPGGIYRGVGEQYF
DNA: TGTGCCAGCAGCCCTGGAGGAATATACAGGGGAGTGGGCGAGCAGTACTTC

V: TRBV6-5
D: NA
size: NA
J: TRBJ2-3
CDR3: CASSEHRTQYF
DNA: TGTGCCAGCAGTGAGCATCGCACGCAGTATTTT

V: TRBV20-1
D: NA
size: NA
J: TRBJ2-7
CDR3: CSAPRTPGLNEQYF
DNA: TGCAGTGCCCCCCGGACGCCGGGACTCAATGAGCAGTACTTC

V: TRBV29-1
D: NA
size: NA
J: TRBJ1-2
CDR3: CSVEEGDGHRGYSF
DNA: TGCAGCGTTGAAGAGGGTGACGGCCACCGGGGCTACTCCTTC

V: TRBV7-2
D: NA
size: few
J: TRBJ2-2
CDR3: CASSVGATGELFF
DNA: TGTGCCAGCAGCGTCGGGGCCACCGGGGAGCTGTTTTTT

V: TRBV12-3/TRBV12-4
D: NA
size: NA
J: TRBJ2-5
CDR3: CASSLTLPRAGRKETQYF
DNA: TGTGCCAGCAGCCTCACCCTACCCCGGGCAGGGCGTAAAGAGACCCAGTACTTC

V: TRBV7-2
D: NA
size: once
J: TRBJ2-7
CDR3: CAGSPGGGPRSYEQYF
DNA: TGTGCCGGCAGCCCCGGTGGAGGCCCAAGGTCCTACGAGCAGTACTTC

V: TRBV6-2/TRBV6-3
D: NA
size: NA
J: TRBJ1-1
CDR3: CASRSPGSLGTEAFF
DNA: TGTGCCAGCAGGTCCCCAGGGTCTCTGGGGACTGAAGCTTTCTTT

V: TRBV15
D: TRBD2
size: NA
J: TRBJ2-1
CDR3: CATSRETSGGASYNEQFF
DNA: TGTGCCACCAGCAGAGAGACTAGCGGGGGGGCGTCCTACAATGAGCAGTTCTTC

V: TRBV15
D: NA
size: NA
J: TRBJ1-2
CDR3: CATSRDLGNYGYTF
DNA: TGTGCCACCAGCAGAGATTTGGGGAACTATGGCTACACCTTC

V: TRBV4-2
D: NA
size: NA
J: TRBJ2-2
CDR3: CASSQGGGANTGELFF
DNA: TGTGCCAGCAGCCAAGGAGGAGGGGCGAACACCGGGGAGCTGTTTTTT